What follows are 32 T cell receptor beta chains derived from one specimen sequenced in a study of control samples from healthy donors and cancer patients. Here immunoSEQ multiplex PCR was the method, and the copy in TCRdb shows in-frame clones only, minus some. The data contain fewer than 200,000 clones, about 86% of them singletons. Sequencing used blood. Source of these receptors: a woman aged 25 to 45 in good health.

This rearrangement joins TRBV2 to TRBJ1-6; D gene ambiguous. Per germline, CDR1 SNHLY and CDR2 FYNNEI. Trimming cost V 6 bases and J 6 bases, with 12 bases left between them. The CDR3 runs 14 residues. The CDR3 bases are TGTGCCAGCAGCCTGGACGGAACTAATTCACCCCTCCACTTT. Translation: CASSLDGTNSPLHF.

The chain employs TRBV7-9 and TRBJ2-5; D is possibly TRBD1 (6 bases). The germline gives CDR1 SEHNR, CDR2 FQNEAQ (reference sequence). This CDR3 region has 13 residues. V lost 4 bases to trimming and J lost 7 bases, with 13 bases between them. CDR3 coding DNA: TGTGCCAGCAGCTCTGGACAGCCAGGGACCCAGTACTTC. It yields the protein CASSSGQPGTQYF.

The chain couples TRBV7-2 to TRBJ2-5, with D perhaps assigned TRBD1 or TRBD2 (5 bases each). The CDR3 runs 17 residues. Germline CDR1 SGHTA, CDR2 FQGNSA. The V end was cut by 8 bases, the J end by 2 bases, with 24 bases between. CDR3 residues: CASARDGVLYAQETQYF. CDR3 bases: TGTGCCAGCGCCCGGGACGGAGTACTCTACGCACAAGAGACCCAGTACTTC.

CDR3 bases: TGCAGCGTCCCAAAGCGAGGGGGCTACACCTTC. Amino acids: CSVPKRGGYTF. The chain has TRBV29-1 and TRBJ1-2; no clear D. Trimming stripped 6 bases from V and 8 bases from J, with 13 bases between. The CDR3 loop spans 11 amino acids. CDR1 and CDR2 (germline): SQVTM, ANQGSEA.

For the CDR3, the DNA is TGTGCCAGCAGTATGGGAGACTACGAGCAGTACTTC. It yields the protein CASSMGDYEQYF. V is TRBV28 and J is TRBJ2-7; D is perhaps TRBD2 (5 bases). Germline lookup yields CDR1 MDHEN and CDR2 SYDVKM. The CDR3 has 12 amino acids. V gave up 5 bases and J gave up 3 bases, with 8 bases separating them.

The J gene is TRBJ1-1, the V gene TRBV14; a weak D match, TRBD1 (5 bases). This CDR3 spans 14 amino acids. From germline, CDR1 is SGHDN and CDR2 FVKESK. V was cut by 3 bases and J by 4 bases, with 12 bases left in between. The CDR3 is CASSHDSGGTEAFF. CDR3 nucleotides: TGTGCCAGCAGCCATGACTCGGGGGGCACTGAAGCTTTCTTT.

The chain recombines TRBV9 with TRBJ2-2; D might be TRBD2 (6 bases). V dropped 0 bases and J dropped 1 base, with 10 bases sitting between them. This CDR3 has 16 amino acids. The germline V gene encodes CDR1 SGDLS and CDR2 YYNGEE. The chain's CDR3 is CASSVVLGGNTGELFF. The DNA for the CDR3 is TGTGCCAGCAGCGTAGTACTGGGAGGGAACACCGGGGAGCTGTTTTTT.

The chain couples TRBV6-4 to TRBJ2-5; perhaps TRBD1 as D (6 bases). This CDR3 spans 14 amino acids. The ends were cut back, 5 bases at V and 5 bases at J, with 15 bases in the middle. Germline V gene lookup returns CDR1 MRHNA and CDR2 SNTAGT. The CDR3 spells CASSPTGEEETQYF. DNA for the CDR3: TGTGCCAGCAGTCCGACAGGCGAGGAGGAGACCCAGTACTTC.

This chain connects TRBV3-1 (or the pseudogene TRBV3-2) to TRBJ1-4, with D perhaps matching TRBD1 (6 bases). Germline loops: CDR1 LGHDT, CDR2 YNNKEL (reference sequence). V was trimmed by 4 bases and J by 12 bases, leaving 15 bases between them. This CDR3 has 13 amino acids. The CDR3 DNA follows: TGTGCCAGCAGCCCCAAAACAGGGACCCAACTGTTTTTT. Its protein is CASSPKTGTQLFF.

The chain joins TRBV19 to TRBJ1-4; D unclear. Per the germline V gene, CDR1 is LNHDA and CDR2 is SQIVND (reference sequence). V was cut by 7 bases and J by 7 bases, with 16 bases left in between. The CDR3 extends over 14 amino acids. As DNA, the CDR3 is TGTGCCAGTACCGGAGGAGGGCTTGGTGAAAAACTGTTTTTT. This encodes CASTGGGLGEKLFF.

This chain links TRBV3-1 (or the pseudogene TRBV3-2) with TRBJ1-1; no reliable D call. There are 15 residues in the CDR3. With 1 base removed from V and 2 bases from J, the gap between germline ends came to 11 bases. CDR1 and CDR2 (germline): LGHDT, YNNKEL (reference sequence). The CDR3 DNA sequence: TGTGCCAGCAGCCAAGTCTTAAGATCCAACACTGAAGCTTTCTTT. It codes for CASSQVLRSNTEAFF.

The chain recombines TRBV4-2 with TRBJ1-1, with D perhaps matching TRBD1 (5 bases). The V gene lost 4 bases and the J gene lost 3 bases, with 15 bases spanning the gap. In germline, CDR1 is LGHNA, CDR2 YNFKEQ. CDR3 length: 15 residues. The CDR3 coding sequence is TGTGCCAGCAGCCCCCGAGACAGCAGGGACACTGAAGCTTTCTTT. It translates to CASSPRDSRDTEAFF.

The chain joins TRBV18 to TRBJ2-1, with 8 bases aligning to TRBD1. Germline assignment: CDR1 KGHSH and CDR2 LQKENI. This CDR3 contains 16 residues. Trimming cost V 3 bases and J 0 bases; bases outside gene matches: 4. CDR3 amino acids: CASSPAGGISYNEQFF. The CDR3 region has the DNA TGTGCCAGCTCACCCGCAGGGGGCATCTCCTACAATGAGCAGTTCTTC.

This rearrangement joins TRBV4-2 to TRBJ2-3; tentative D call: TRBD2 (7 bases). The CDR3 is 16 amino acids. The germline gives CDR1 LGHNA, CDR2 YNFKEQ. Deletions cut 1 base from V and 3 bases from J, with 14 bases between. This CDR3 reads CASSQAPGGVTDTQYF. CDR3 in DNA: TGTGCCAGCAGCCAAGCCCCGGGGGGCGTGACAGATACGCAGTATTTT.

The rearrangement joins TRBV6-1 to TRBJ2-1; 9 positions match TRBD2. The CDR3 totals 15 residues. The V and J ends lost 2 bases and 5 bases, in that order; junction bases with no gene match: 4. Looked up from germline, CDR1 is MNHNS and CDR2 is SASEGT. The CDR3, as DNA: TGTGCCAGCAGTGAAAAGACTAGCGGCAACAATGAGCAGTTCTTC. This gives the protein CASSEKTSGNNEQFF.

The gene calls are TRBV10-2 and TRBJ2-5; 14 bases fit TRBD2. The germline V gene has CDR1 WSHSY and CDR2 SAAADI. Trimming at V came to 5 bases and at J to 3 bases, leaving 11 bases not matched to a gene. CDR3 size: 18 residues. The CDR3 nucleotides are TGCGCCAGCAGTTCTATGACTAGCGGGGGGGCCCCGGAAGAGACCCAGTACTTC. Translating it yields CASSSMTSGGAPEETQYF.

The J gene is TRBJ2-7, the V gene TRBV5-1, with TRBD2 identical over 14 bases. The germline V gene has CDR1 SGHRS and CDR2 YFSETQ. J was trimmed by 2 bases and V by 1 base; bases with no gene match: 5. CDR3 length: 17 residues. The CDR3 sequence is CASSLRLAGGYPYEQYF. For the CDR3, the DNA is TGCGCCAGCAGCTTGAGACTAGCGGGAGGGTATCCCTACGAGCAGTACTTC.

The rearrangement joins TRBV19 to TRBJ1-3, with unresolved D. The CDR3 has 12 residues. The V end was cut by 10 bases, the J end by 4 bases, with 11 bases between. In germline, CDR1 is LNHDA, CDR2 SQIVND (reference sequence). The CDR3 reads CATAPQGNTIYF. CDR3 nucleotides: TGTGCCACCGCACCACAGGGAAACACCATATATTTT.

The chain recombines TRBV21-1 with TRBJ2-6; TRBD2, the D gene given by the table, was not confirmed from the DNA. TRBV21-1 is a known pseudogene. The CDR3 has 15 amino acids. The CDR3 region has the DNA TGTGCCAGCAGCAACAGCGCCGGTGGGGCCAACGTCCTGACTTTC. Amino acid sequence: CASSNSAGGANVLTF.

V usage is TRBV2 and J usage is TRBJ2-7, with 9 bases aligning to TRBD1. V lost 8 bases to trimming and J lost 2 bases; unmatched junction nucleotides: 10. CDR1 and CDR2 (germline): SNHLY, FYNNEI. This CDR3 comprises 15 residues. The CDR3, as DNA: TGTGCCAGCGCGTCCGGGACAGGGCCTACCTACGAGCAGTACTTC. It translates to CASASGTGPTYEQYF.

The chain couples TRBV11-2 to TRBJ2-7; a possible D gene is TRBD2 (7 bases). The length of the CDR3 is 15 residues. Trimming took off 1 base at V and 3 bases at J, with 13 bases between the two ends. CDR1 is SGHAT and CDR2 is FQNNGV in the germline V gene. CDR3 loop: CASSLAGGPFYEQYV. The CDR3 nucleotides are TGTGCCAGCAGCTTAGCGGGGGGCCCTTTCTACGAGCAGTACGTC.

This clone has just one count. The chain combines TRBV19 with TRBJ2-2; D may be TRBD1 or TRBD2 (5 bases each). Trimming removed 0 bases at V and 4 bases at J, with 9 bases between. This CDR3 spans 15 amino acids. Germline loops: CDR1 LNHDA, CDR2 SQIVND (reference sequence). The CDR3: CASSIDRGVTGELFF. The CDR3 DNA follows: TGTGCCAGTAGTATAGATCGAGGGGTCACCGGGGAGCTGTTTTTT.

The gene calls are TRBV4-1 and TRBJ2-5; 7 bases are a match to TRBD2. In germline, CDR1 is MGHRA, CDR2 YSYEKL. This CDR3 spans 14 amino acids. V trimming: 3 bases; J trimming: 5 bases; junction bases outside the gene matches: 6. The CDR3 region has the DNA TGCGCCAGCAGCCAGTATACTAGCGCCGAGACCCAGTACTTC. Encoded protein: CASSQYTSAETQYF.

The DNA of the CDR3 is TGTGCCAGCTCATCGGCACAGAATGACAATGAGCAGTTCTTC. Residues: CASSSAQNDNEQFF. The chain uses TRBV18 and TRBJ2-1; D ambiguous. CDR1 is KGHSH, CDR2 LQKENI, per germline. Deletions cut 5 bases from V and 5 bases from J, with 13 bases between. CDR3 size: 14 residues.

The chain joins TRBV6-4 to TRBJ2-1, with a weak D call TRBD2 (6 bases). The CDR3 consists of 14 residues. Germline lookup yields CDR1 MRHNA and CDR2 SNTAGT. V shed 4 bases and J shed 8 bases, with 15 bases lying between them. The CDR3 loop reads CASSASRGGHEQFF. CDR3 nucleotides: TGTGCCAGCAGTGCCAGCCGGGGAGGCCATGAGCAGTTCTTC.

The gene calls are TRBV5-1 and TRBJ2-7; maybe TRBD1 (6 bases). The CDR3 length is 15 residues. V gave up 8 bases and J gave up 3 bases, with 21 bases separating them. Germline assignment: CDR1 SGHRS and CDR2 YFSETQ. The CDR3 region has the DNA TGCGCCAGTAGCATTGGACAGTCCACTAACTACGAGCAGTACTTC. Protein sequence: CASSIGQSTNYEQYF.

The DNA for the CDR3 is TGTGCCAGCAGCTGGGGGAGTACTACCGGCTACACCTTC. This sequence encodes CASSWGSTTGYTF. This chain joins TRBV5-5 and TRBJ1-2; D might be TRBD1 (5 bases). The germline CDR1 and CDR2 sequences are SGHKS and YYEKEE (reference sequence). This CDR3 contains 13 residues. V was pared by 3 bases and J by 8 bases, with 14 bases between.

V gene TRBV19 combines with J gene TRBJ1-5, with a possible D match to TRBD1 (5 bases). The CDR3 consists of 16 residues. CDR1 and CDR2 from the germline V gene are LNHDA and SQIVND (reference sequence). V was shortened by 6 bases and J by 2 bases, with 17 bases between the two germline ends. The chain's CDR3 is CASSSNQGGGNQPQHF. The CDR3 DNA is TGTGCCAGTAGCAGTAATCAGGGAGGAGGCAATCAGCCCCAGCATTTT.

The chain couples TRBV5-4 to TRBJ2-7; maybe TRBD2 (6 bases). The CDR3 covers 14 residues. Germline V gives CDR1 SGHNT, CDR2 YYREEE (reference sequence). Trimming cost V 4 bases and J 7 bases, with 18 bases left between them. CDR3 amino acids: CASSRDGGSGEQYF. DNA of the CDR3: TGTGCCAGCAGCCGGGACGGGGGATCGGGGGAGCAGTACTTC.

The gene calls are TRBV2 and TRBJ2-4, with 10 bases fitting TRBD1. After removal of 8 bases from V and 11 bases from J, the junction contained 9 bases not matched to a gene. This CDR3 region has 13 residues. CDR1 and CDR2 (germline): SNHLY, FYNNEI. In DNA, the CDR3 is TGTGCCAGCGTCGGGACAGGGGATGAGGTTCAGTACTTC. Protein sequence: CASVGTGDEVQYF.

The J gene is TRBJ2-5, the V gene TRBV15; 14 bases agree with TRBD2. The CDR3 covers 16 residues. Germline values: CDR1 LNHNV, CDR2 YYDKDF (reference sequence). Unmatched junction bases numbered 2, after V lost 0 bases and J lost 5 bases. DNA of the CDR3: TGTGCCACCAGCAGAGATTGGACTAGCGGGGGGGAGACCCAGTACTTC. Translated, it gives CATSRDWTSGGETQYF.

The rearrangement links TRBV24-1 to TRBJ2-2; possibly TRBD1 for D (5 bases). The V gene lost 4 bases and the J gene lost 1 base, with 18 bases spanning the gap. The germline CDR1 and CDR2 sequences are KGHDR and SFDVKD. CDR3 length: 18 residues. Written as DNA, the CDR3 is TGTGCCACCAGTGAAAGGGTGGTAGGGGTTTTGAACACCGGGGAGCTGTTTTTT. Translation: CATSERVVGVLNTGELFF.